This T cell receptor (beta chain) comes out of a study of regulatory T cells in long-lasting Graves disease. The study's findings and limits: Persistent Graves' patients showed reduced TCR diversity versus newly diagnosed patients.

This clonotype came up many times. Its antigen is undetermined. Described time point: newly diagnosed GD, antithyroid drugs for less than 3 months. Scientists built the TCR library using RNA that was extracted from PBMCs. American Thyroid Association guidelines were used to diagnose Graves' disease. The TCR beta library used iRepertoire HTBI primers with Arm-PCR amplification of CDR3. TCRdb re-called the multiplex PCR reads through MiXCR, storing one row per CDR3 protein. The data contain a few hundred thousand distinct CDR3 sequences, under 20% of them singletons. The same specimen was also included in a second study, on T cells in Graves' hyperthyroidism and ophthalmopathy.

Specimen: peripheral blood mononuclear cells (PBMCs), collected at new diagnosis, from a patient treated with antithyroid drugs. This TCR was recovered from a woman between 25 and 40 years old with Graves disease.

For the CDR3, the DNA is TGTGCCAGCAGCCCGGCGGGGGCGCAAGAGACCCAGTACTTC. Translated, it gives CASSPAGAQETQYF. The chain recombines TRBV6-2 or TRBV6-3 with TRBJ2-5, with a possible D match to TRBD2 (7 bases). Germline CDR1 MNHEY, CDR2 SVGEGT. This CDR3 has 14 residues. V was pared by 6 bases and J by 2 bases, with 13 bases between.